One sample yielded the 21 T cell receptor beta chains listed below, sequenced in a study of blood T cell repertoires in COVID-19 (dated by TCRdb to 2018 to 2020). The library was built by means of the immunoSEQ multiplex PCR assay. Imported from immuneACCESS, the table was reduced by TCRdb to in-frame sequences with V and J called. These copies leave out some clones; in studies compared against another copy, an unresolved V gene accounts for under half, and the cause of the remainder is not known. This sample is represented by more than 85,000 clones; nearly 90% of them were singletons. 4% to 5.5% of the sample is taken by the ten largest. The sequenced sample was peripheral blood. Source of these receptors: a man between 65 and 80 years old with acute or convalescent COVID-19.

V usage is TRBV10-3 and J usage is TRBJ1-5; possibly TRBD1 for D (5 bases). The V end lost 0 bases, the J end lost 6 bases, and 15 bases lay between the germline ends. This CDR3 spans 16 amino acids. Looked up from germline, CDR1 is ENHRY and CDR2 is SYGVKD. The CDR3: CAISESERAGGQPQHF. DNA of the CDR3: TGTGCCATCAGTGAGTCGGAGCGGGCGGGGGGTCAGCCCCAGCATTTT.

This sequence joins TRBV12-5 and TRBJ2-3; maybe TRBD1 (6 bases). Germline V gene sequence: CDR1 LGHNT, CDR2 FRNRAP. The CDR3 runs 14 residues. V was cut by 8 bases and J by 2 bases, with 14 bases left in between. For the CDR3, the DNA is TGTGCTAGTAAGACAGGCACCACCACAGATACGCAGTATTTT. Its protein is CASKTGTTTDTQYF. The full variable domain, with the rest looked up from reference TRBV12-5 and TRBJ2-3, is DARVTQTPRHKVTEMGQEVTMRCQPILGHNTVFWYRQTMMQGLELLAYFRNRAPLDDSGMPKDRFSAEMPDATLATLKIQPSEPRDSAVYFCASKTGTTTDTQYFGPGTRLTVL.

The gene calls are TRBV6-5 and TRBJ2-3; 7 positions match TRBD2. From germline, CDR1 is MNHEY and CDR2 SVGAGI. The CDR3 has 14 amino acids. V shed 2 bases, J shed 5 bases, and the junction held 4 bases outside the gene matches. CDR3 sequence reads: CASSYGGREDTQYF. DNA of the CDR3: TGTGCCAGCAGTTACGGGGGGAGGGAAGATACGCAGTATTTT.

This chain links TRBV19 with TRBJ2-5; 10 bases fit TRBD2. CDR3 length: 14 amino acids. V was pared by 5 bases and J by 4 bases, with 4 bases of the junction left unmatched. Per the germline V gene, CDR1 is LNHDA and CDR2 is SQIVND (reference sequence). As DNA, the CDR3 is TGTGCCAGTAGTCTTCTAGCGGGGGCAGAGACCCAGTACTTC. Its protein is CASSLLAGAETQYF.

The V call is TRBV5-1, the J call TRBJ2-2, with TRBD2 matching over 9 bases. CDR3 length equals 16 residues. The V gene's germline CDR1 is SGHRS and CDR2 YFSETQ. With V trimmed by 9 bases and J by 3 bases, 12 bases remained unmatched. This chain's CDR3 is CATREERGDDTGELFF. The CDR3 nucleotides read TGCGCCACCAGGGAGGAGCGGGGGGACGACACCGGGGAGCTGTTTTTT.

The rearrangement uses TRBV9 and TRBJ1-6, with 7 bases aligning to TRBD1. This CDR3 is built from 17 residues. Per germline, CDR1 SGDLS and CDR2 YYNGEE. J gave up 9 bases and V 3 bases, and 15 bases lay outside the gene matches. Written as DNA, the CDR3 is TGTGCCAGCAGCGGCTTAAAACAGGGGCGTCGGGGTTCACCCCTCCACTTT. This gives the protein CASSGLKQGRRGSPLHF.

The chain joins TRBV30 to TRBJ2-5; TRBD2 is a possible D gene (6 bases). V was clipped by 3 bases and J by 2 bases, with 16 bases between them. The V gene's germline CDR1 is GTSNPN and CDR2 SVGIG (reference sequence). The CDR3 is 15 residues long. Here the CDR3 DNA reads TGTGCCTGGAGCCCCGGCCAGCGGGTTCAAGAGACCCAGTACTTC. It is translated as CAWSPGQRVQETQYF.

The CDR3 DNA follows: TGCGCCAGCAATCAGGGAACGAACACCGGGGAGCTGTTTTTT. Its translation is CASNQGTNTGELFF. The chain uses TRBV5-1 and TRBJ2-2; TRBD1 might be the D (5 bases). The CDR3 is 14 amino acids. CDR1 and CDR2 (germline): SGHRS, YFSETQ. Trimming shortened V by 6 bases and J by 0 bases, and 9 bases separated the two germline ends.

This clone occurred once. The V call is TRBV3-1 (or the pseudogene TRBV3-2), the J call TRBJ1-1, with a tentative D call TRBD1 (6 bases). Germline lookup yields CDR1 LGHDT and CDR2 YNNKEL (reference sequence). V lost 7 bases, J lost 4 bases, and 13 bases lay in between. This CDR3 comprises 13 residues. Here the CDR3 DNA reads TGTGCCAGCACTACGGGAGGGGGCACTGAAGCTTTCTTT. This gives the protein CASTTGGGTEAFF.

Here the CDR3 reads CASSQGPNEKLFF. CDR3 coding DNA: TGTGCCAGCAGCCAGGGTCCTAATGAAAAACTGTTTTTT. The chain couples TRBV5-5 to TRBJ1-4; maybe TRBD1 (5 bases). Deletions cut 4 bases from V and 3 bases from J, with 7 bases between. Germline CDR1 is SGHKS and CDR2 is YYEKEE (reference sequence). This CDR3 region has 13 residues.

This clone has just one count. The chain links TRBV5-1 to TRBJ2-7; 10 bases are a match to TRBD1. CDR3 length: 15 residues. Germline V gives CDR1 SGHRS, CDR2 YFSETQ. Germline trimming cut 0 bases from V and 3 bases from J; bases unmatched to any gene: 3. CDR3 residues: CASSLAGTGDYEQYF. The CDR3 DNA follows: TGCGCCAGCAGCTTGGCCGGGACAGGGGACTACGAGCAGTACTTC.

The V and J genes are TRBV30 and TRBJ1-4, with TRBD1 matching 11 bases. The CDR3 consists of 14 residues. The germline V gene has CDR1 GTSNPN and CDR2 SVGIG (reference sequence). Losses at the gene ends were 4 bases for V and 8 bases for J; bases not matched to a gene: 6. The CDR3 bases are TGTGCCTGGAACCCGGACAGGGGGCACGAAAAACTGTTTTTT. Translation: CAWNPDRGHEKLFF.

The V and J genes are TRBV3-1 (or the pseudogene TRBV3-2) and TRBJ1-4; maybe TRBD1 (6 bases). This CDR3 is built from 15 residues. V was cut by 2 bases and J by 5 bases, with 12 bases left in between. Germline V CDR1 and CDR2: LGHDT, YNNKEL (reference sequence). The CDR3 sequence: CASSQRGAVNEKLFF. The CDR3, as DNA: TGTGCCAGCAGCCAACGGGGGGCAGTGAATGAAAAACTGTTTTTT.

This chain joins TRBV11-2 and TRBJ1-4; TRBD1 aligns across 7 bases. This CDR3 comprises 15 residues. Germline assignment: CDR1 SGHAT and CDR2 FQNNGV. V dropped 2 bases and J dropped 8; count of bases not matched to a gene: 8. This chain's CDR3 is CASSLREGAKEKLFF. DNA for the CDR3: TGTGCCAGCAGCTTACGGGAGGGGGCGAAGGAAAAACTGTTTTTT.

In this sample, this clone turned up once. V gene TRBV10-3 combines with J gene TRBJ1-1, with D maybe TRBD1 (6 bases). Germline V gene sequence: CDR1 ENHRY, CDR2 SYGVKD. The CDR3 is 14 residues long. Deletions cut 3 bases from V and 0 bases from J, with 8 bases between. The CDR3 DNA reads as TGTGCCATCAGTGAAAGGGACATGAACACTGAAGCTTTCTTT. This sequence encodes CAISERDMNTEAFF.

This clone appeared a single time. The identical CDR3 is also encoded by other nucleotide sequences in the sample. V usage is TRBV28 and J usage is TRBJ1-4; 7 positions agree with TRBD1. Germline V gene sequence: CDR1 MDHEN, CDR2 SYDVKM. Trimming cost V 5 bases and J 4 bases; bases outside gene matches: 4. This CDR3 is 14 amino acids long. The CDR3 region is CASSRQGYNEKLFF. The CDR3 nucleotides are TGTGCCAGCAGTCGACAGGGTTATAATGAAAAACTGTTTTTT.

The rearrangement joins TRBV10-3 to TRBJ1-6; no clear D. Trimming removed 6 bases from V and 0 bases from J, with 6 bases in between. The CDR3 is made up of 14 amino acids. CDR1 and CDR2 (germline): ENHRY, SYGVKD. The CDR3 protein is CAIRGSSYNSPLHF. The CDR3, as DNA: TGTGCCATCAGGGGGAGCTCCTATAATTCACCCCTCCACTTT.

CDR3 sequence reads: CASSTWRGQETQYF. The CDR3 DNA reads TGTGCCAGTAGTACGTGGAGGGGCCAAGAGACCCAGTACTTC. V gene TRBV19 combines with J gene TRBJ2-5; TRBD2 might be the D (6 bases). Per germline, CDR1 LNHDA and CDR2 SQIVND (reference sequence). Between the trimmed V and J ends, which lost 4 bases and 1 base, there was a span of 10 bases. The CDR3 contains 14 residues.

The chain couples TRBV7-3 to TRBJ1-2; D uncertain. This CDR3 is built from 13 residues. V was pared by 5 bases and J by 8 bases, with 15 bases between. Per the germline V gene, CDR1 is SGHTA and CDR2 is FQGTGA. The CDR3 DNA is TGTGCCAGCAGCCCAAGGGCAGGCGGGGGCTACACCTTC. It yields the protein CASSPRAGGGYTF.

The chain has TRBV7-8 and TRBJ1-1, with 7 bases identical to TRBD1. V shed 5 bases and J 4 bases; nucleotides not matched to a gene: 10. Germline CDR1 SGHVS, CDR2 FQNEAQ. This CDR3 comprises 15 residues. The CDR3: CASSLRRSGGTEAFF. CDR3 sequence (DNA): TGTGCCAGCAGCCTCCGTCGGTCAGGGGGCACTGAAGCTTTCTTT.

V gene TRBV7-2 combines with J gene TRBJ2-1; 9 bases align to TRBD2. The CDR3 has 16 residues. The germline V gene encodes CDR1 SGHTA and CDR2 FQGNSA. V dropped 2 bases and J dropped 6; count of bases not matched to a gene: 8. In nucleotides, the CDR3 is TGTGCCAGCAGCTTAAGGGCGGGGGGGCCGATCAATGAGCAGTTCTTC. Residues: CASSLRAGGPINEQFF.